This T cell receptor beta chain was identified during a study of blood T cell repertoires in COVID-19. Study-level information: The origin of the acute and convalescent COVID-19 samples was the United States, Italy and Spain. T cells, B-cell-depleted T cells, or PBMCs supplied cDNA or gDNA.

With 5 bases clipped from V and 8 bases from J, the junction kept 7 bases outside the gene matches. The V gene's germline CDR1 is SGHVS and CDR2 FNYEAQ. The length of the CDR3 is 15 residues. As processed by the authors: Quantification of nucleated cells was approximated via reference gene primer amplification. TCRdb's copy holds only in-frame clones and misses some; the assay was immunoSEQ multiplex PCR. That table furnishes V, J and clone size, whereas the DNA furnished D and trimming. The profile shows 150,000 to 200,000 clones, 65% to 85% of them singletons. Recruitment covered roughly 24 US areas and drew participants whose ages spanned 18 to 89 years.

The J gene is TRBJ1-6, the V gene TRBV7-6, with TRBD1 identical over 9 bases. The sequence was obtained from a woman aged 55-70 years who had recovered from COVID-19. Sequences were obtained from PBMCs or T cells enriched from blood (not recorded which). The CDR3 region has the DNA TGTGCCAGCAGCCCGGGACAGGGAGAAGATTCACCCCTCCACTTT. It codes for CASSPGQGEDSPLHF. Full variable domain (rest looked up from reference TRBV7-6 and TRBJ1-6): GAGVSQSPRYKVTKRGQDVALRCDPISGHVSLYWYRQALGQGPEFLTYFNYEAQQDKSGLPNDRFSAERPEGSISTLTIQRTEQRDSAMYRCASSPGQGEDSPLHFGNGTRLTVT.